In this sample, the clone carrying this T cell receptor (beta chain) turned up a few times. Per germline, CDR1 SGHAT and CDR2 FQDESV (reference sequence). V was clipped by 3 bases and J by 0 bases; unmatched bases: 11. The length of the CDR3 is 20 residues. A library of TCRbeta sequences, prepared with unique molecular identifiers, was generated. TCRdb passed the PCR reads through MiXCR, listing each CDR3 protein once. The table lists 330,000 or so distinct CDR3 sequences, about 9.4% of them singletons, with 2% to 2.5% in the top ten. The sample belongs to a study of T-cell reconstitution after alpha-beta-depleted transplantation in children.

The chain recombines TRBV11-1 with TRBJ2-1, with 13 bases matching TRBD2. The specimen comprised PBMCs from the stem cell graft donor, sampled from the stem cell graft. The clonotype originates from a human donor who donated a stem cell graft to a child with acute lymphoblastic leukemia. The CDR3 sequence: CASSFPEGLAGPSSYNEQFF. The CDR3 coding sequence is TGTGCCAGCAGCTTTCCGGAGGGACTAGCGGGGCCTAGCTCCTACAATGAGCAGTTCTTC.